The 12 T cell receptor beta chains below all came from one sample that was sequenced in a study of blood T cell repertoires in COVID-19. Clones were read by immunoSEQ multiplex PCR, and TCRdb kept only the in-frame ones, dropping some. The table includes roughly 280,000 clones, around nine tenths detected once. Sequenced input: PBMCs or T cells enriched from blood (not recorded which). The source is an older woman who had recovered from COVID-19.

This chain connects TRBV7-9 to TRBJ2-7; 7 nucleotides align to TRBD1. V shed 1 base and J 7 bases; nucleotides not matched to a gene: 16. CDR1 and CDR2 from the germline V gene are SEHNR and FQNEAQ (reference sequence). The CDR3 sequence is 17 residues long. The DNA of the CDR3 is TGTGCCAGCAGCTTAGAACTGGGACAGAGGTATTCGTTTGAGCAGTACTTC. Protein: CASSLELGQRYSFEQYF.

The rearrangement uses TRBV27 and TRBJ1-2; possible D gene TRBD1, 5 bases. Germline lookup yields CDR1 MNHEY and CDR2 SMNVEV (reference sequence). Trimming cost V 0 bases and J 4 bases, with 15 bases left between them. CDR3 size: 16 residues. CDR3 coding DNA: TGTGCCAGCAGTTTATCGATGGGGGGGGGAGCCTATGGCTACACCTTC. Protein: CASSLSMGGGAYGYTF.

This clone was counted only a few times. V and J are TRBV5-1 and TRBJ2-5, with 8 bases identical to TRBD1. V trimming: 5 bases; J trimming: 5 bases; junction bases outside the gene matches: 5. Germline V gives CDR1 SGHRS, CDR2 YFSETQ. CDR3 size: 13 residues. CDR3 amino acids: CASSMDRAETQYF. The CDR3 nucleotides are TGCGCCAGCAGTATGGACAGGGCGGAGACCCAGTACTTC.

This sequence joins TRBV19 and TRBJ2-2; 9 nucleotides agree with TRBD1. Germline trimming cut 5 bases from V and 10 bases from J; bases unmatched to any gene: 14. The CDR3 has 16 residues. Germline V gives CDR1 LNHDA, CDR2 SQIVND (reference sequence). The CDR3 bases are TGTGCCAGTAGTTTGACCGGGACAGGGATTTTCGAGGAGCTGTTTTTT. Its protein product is CASSLTGTGIFEELFF.

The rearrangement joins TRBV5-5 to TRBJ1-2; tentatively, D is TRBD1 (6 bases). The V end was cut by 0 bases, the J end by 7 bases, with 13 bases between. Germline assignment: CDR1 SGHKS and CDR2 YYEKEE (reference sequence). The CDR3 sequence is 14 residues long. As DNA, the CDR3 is TGTGCCAGCAGCTTGGAGGGCAGGGGTGGTGGCTACACCTTC. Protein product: CASSLEGRGGGYTF.

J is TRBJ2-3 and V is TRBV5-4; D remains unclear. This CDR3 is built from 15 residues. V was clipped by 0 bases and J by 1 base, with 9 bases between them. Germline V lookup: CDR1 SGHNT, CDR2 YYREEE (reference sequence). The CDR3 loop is CASSLDQRGTDTQYF. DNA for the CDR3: TGTGCCAGCAGCTTGGATCAGCGTGGCACAGATACGCAGTATTTT.

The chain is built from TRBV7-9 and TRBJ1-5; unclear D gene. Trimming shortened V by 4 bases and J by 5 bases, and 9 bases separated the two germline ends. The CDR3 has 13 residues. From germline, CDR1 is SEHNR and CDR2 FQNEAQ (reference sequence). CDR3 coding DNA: TGTGCCAGCAGCTACAGCTCTTATCAGCCCCAGCATTTT. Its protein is CASSYSSYQPQHF.

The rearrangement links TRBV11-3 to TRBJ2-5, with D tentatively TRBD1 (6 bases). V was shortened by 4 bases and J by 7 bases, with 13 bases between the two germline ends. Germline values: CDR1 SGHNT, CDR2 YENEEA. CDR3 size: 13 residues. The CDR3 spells CASSSQGIGTQYF. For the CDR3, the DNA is TGTGCCAGCAGCTCCCAGGGGATCGGGACCCAGTACTTC.

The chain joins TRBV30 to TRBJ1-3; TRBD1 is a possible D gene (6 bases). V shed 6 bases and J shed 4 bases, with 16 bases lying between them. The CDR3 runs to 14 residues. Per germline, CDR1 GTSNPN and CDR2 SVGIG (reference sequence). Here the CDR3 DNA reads TGTGCCTGCCGGGACATACTTTTGGGAAACACCATATATTTT. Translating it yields CACRDILLGNTIYF.

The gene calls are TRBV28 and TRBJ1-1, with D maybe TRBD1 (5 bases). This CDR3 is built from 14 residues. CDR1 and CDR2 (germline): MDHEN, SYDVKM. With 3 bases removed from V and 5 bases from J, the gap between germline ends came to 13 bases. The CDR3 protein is CASSLGQGNTEAFF. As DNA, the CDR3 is TGTGCCAGCAGTTTGGGTCAGGGCAATACTGAAGCTTTCTTT. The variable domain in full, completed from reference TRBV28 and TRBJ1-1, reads DVKVTQSSRYLVKRTGEKVFLECVQDMDHENMFWYRQDPGLGLRLIYFSYDVKMKEKGDIPEGYSVSREKKERFSLILESASTNQTSMYLCASSLGQGNTEAFFGQGTRLTVV.

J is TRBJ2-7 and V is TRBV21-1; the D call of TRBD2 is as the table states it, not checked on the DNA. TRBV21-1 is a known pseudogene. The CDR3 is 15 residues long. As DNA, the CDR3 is TGTGCCAGCAGCAAAGCTGAGCGGCAGAACGACGAGCAGTACTTC. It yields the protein CASSKAERQNDEQYF.

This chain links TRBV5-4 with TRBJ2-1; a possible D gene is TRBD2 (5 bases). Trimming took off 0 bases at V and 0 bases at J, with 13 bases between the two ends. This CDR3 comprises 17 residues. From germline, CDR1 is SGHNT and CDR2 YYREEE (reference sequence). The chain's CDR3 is CASSLGGAASSYNEQFF. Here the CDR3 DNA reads TGTGCCAGCAGCTTGGGGGGAGCGGCGAGCTCCTACAATGAGCAGTTCTTC. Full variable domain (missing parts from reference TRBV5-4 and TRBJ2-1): ETGVTQSPTHLIKTRGQQVTLRCSSQSGHNTVSWYQQALGQGPQFIFQYYREEENGRGNFPPRFSGLQFPNYSSELNVNALELDDSALYLCASSLGGAASSYNEQFFGPGTRLTVL.